This record looks at one T cell receptor (beta chain) sequence and its context. The antigen remains unidentified. Preparation of the TCRbeta library involved a method that used unique molecular identifiers. A single record per CDR3 protein comes from TCRdb applying MiXCR to the PCR reads. The table has roughly 420,000 distinct CDR3 sequences, under 20% seen once. The data were taken from a study of T-cell reconstitution after alpha-beta-depleted transplantation in children. Points from the study as a whole: After transplant, high TCRbeta diversity at day 60 in some patients arose from surviving recipient T cells and thymic progenitors. Several hundred graft clones that had expanded were reportedly the source of alpha-beta T cells about two months after transplant. Newly made T cells mostly supplied T-cell counts and diversity one year after transplant.

The length of the CDR3 is 14 residues. V gave up 1 base and J gave up 4 bases, with 9 bases separating them. Germline loops: CDR1 LGHDT, CDR2 YNNKEL (reference sequence). Specimen: PBMCs, mostly from graft donor cells, collected 360 days after TCRalphabeta/CD19-depleted stem cell transplant. The rearrangement links TRBV3-1 to TRBJ2-3; a weak D match, TRBD1 (6 bases). This TCR was sampled from a boy under two years old who had a stem cell transplant for Wiskott-Aldrich syndrome, so the T cells may come from the graft donor. The CDR3 sequence: CASSQADRSDTQYF. Written as DNA, the CDR3 is TGTGCCAGCAGCCAAGCCGACAGGTCAGATACGCAGTATTTT.